This entry features one T cell receptor beta chain sequence. Antigen: not known. This entry belongs to a study of cytomegalovirus exposure and HLA in healthy donors. On the study more broadly: The 110 or so validation repertoires used a platform that matched the one used for the approximately 670 first-cohort repertoires, as a later analysis reported. Findings and limits, study-wide: There were about 160 TCR beta chains listed as cytomegalovirus-associated.

Assay: immunoSEQ multiplex PCR; the TCRdb copy retains only in-frame clones and omits some. The data contain about 330,000 clones, about nine tenths of them singletons. The CDR3 is 15 residues long. Trimming cost V 5 bases and J 4 bases, with 18 bases left between them. Germline V lookup: CDR1 MNHNS, CDR2 SASEGT. The donors were part of the validation cohort of 95 to 150 subjects. That cohort was separate from the first cohort, which comprised under 700 subjects. The gene calls are TRBV6-1 and TRBJ2-7; maybe TRBD2 (5 bases). This receptor was taken from a woman between 18 and 29 years old in good health and CMV-seronegative. Sequencing used PBMCs. As DNA, the CDR3 is TGTGCCAGCAGTAGGGCCATACAAGAGGGTTACGAGCAGTACTTC. This gives the protein CASSRAIQEGYEQYF.